The 17 T cell receptor beta chains presented below share a single source sample, sequenced in a study of cytomegalovirus exposure and HLA in healthy donors. This PCR relied on a set of 60 Vbeta primers and 13 Jbeta primers. The protocol was immunoSEQ multiplex PCR, while the TCRdb copy is restricted to in-frame clones and leaves out a portion. The table lists approximately 140,000 clones, more than 60% of them singletons. Specimen: PBMCs. These receptors were taken from a male donor in good health and CMV-seronegative.

The DNA for the CDR3 is TGTGCCAGCAGCTTGGGGACAGGGGATGAAAAACTGTTTTTT. It codes for CASSLGTGDEKLFF. The J gene is TRBJ1-4, the V gene TRBV5-6; 9 bases are shared with TRBD1. Germline trimming cut 0 bases from V and 6 bases from J; bases unmatched to any gene: 0. Germline CDR1 is SGHDT and CDR2 is YYEEEE. The CDR3 is 14 residues long.

This rearrangement joins TRBV11-1 to TRBJ2-5; 7 nucleotides match TRBD1. Germline loops: CDR1 SGHAT, CDR2 FQDESV (reference sequence). This CDR3 is built from 14 residues. J lost 4 bases, V lost 3 bases, and 5 bases had no gene match. DNA for the CDR3: TGTGCCAGCAGCTTGGGACAGACGTCAGAGACCCAGTACTTC. This translates into CASSLGQTSETQYF.

The rearrangement uses TRBV30 and TRBJ1-1; D gene uncertain. The germline V gene has CDR1 GTSNPN and CDR2 SVGIG (reference sequence). Trimming took off 0 bases at V and 0 bases at J, with 5 bases between the two ends. The CDR3 has 13 amino acids. The CDR3 DNA follows: TGTGCCTGGAGTGTACGAGTGAACACTGAAGCTTTCTTT. This gives the protein CAWSVRVNTEAFF.

The chain recombines TRBV11-2 with TRBJ1-2; weak D call: TRBD1 (6 bases). V was shortened by 3 bases and J by 8 bases, with 7 bases between the two germline ends. The germline gives CDR1 SGHAT, CDR2 FQNNGV. There are 11 residues in the CDR3. CDR3 loop: CASSLGAGYTF. Written as DNA, the CDR3 is TGTGCCAGCAGCTTGGGGGCGGGCTACACCTTC.

The chain recombines TRBV7-9 with TRBJ2-3; D might be TRBD1 (6 bases). The CDR3 covers 16 residues. V gave up 4 bases and J gave up 4 bases, with 18 bases separating them. CDR1 and CDR2 from the germline V gene are SEHNR and FQNEAQ (reference sequence). Here the CDR3 reads CASSSGTGSEADTQYF. CDR3 sequence (DNA): TGTGCCAGCAGCTCGGGAACAGGGTCGGAGGCAGATACGCAGTATTTT. The full variable domain, its missing parts supplied by reference TRBV7-9 and TRBJ2-3, is DTGVSQNPRHKITKRGQNVTFRCDPISEHNRLYWYRQTLGQGPEFLTYFQNEAQLEKSRLLSDRFSAERPKGSFSTLEIQRTEQGDSAMYLCASSSGTGSEADTQYFGPGTRLTVL.

This chain links TRBV27 with TRBJ1-4; tentative D call: TRBD1 (6 bases). Trimming pared 3 bases from V and 5 bases from J, leaving 13 bases between. Per the germline V gene, CDR1 is MNHEY and CDR2 is SMNVEV (reference sequence). The CDR3 extends over 15 amino acids. The CDR3 spells CASSFRGGGNEKLFF. In DNA form, the CDR3 reads TGTGCCAGCAGTTTTCGAGGGGGAGGGAATGAAAAACTGTTTTTT.

The chain recombines TRBV13 with TRBJ1-1, with a possible D match to TRBD1 (6 bases). Per germline, CDR1 PRHDT and CDR2 FYEKMQ (reference sequence). The CDR3 runs 14 residues. Trimming removed 5 bases from V and 1 base from J, with 11 bases in between. The chain's CDR3 is CASSPRQANTEAFF. Written as DNA, the CDR3 is TGTGCCAGCAGCCCTCGACAGGCGAACACTGAAGCTTTCTTT.

This clone was observed a few times. The genes are TRBV28 and TRBJ1-2, with 8 bases fitting TRBD1. Germline V gene data show CDR1 as MDHEN and CDR2 as SYDVKM. The CDR3 is made up of 15 amino acids. V was pared by 2 bases and J by 4 bases, with 6 bases of the junction left unmatched. CDR3: CASSLPQGVPYGYTF. CDR3 coding DNA: TGTGCCAGCAGTTTACCACAGGGGGTTCCCTATGGCTACACCTTC.

The chain uses TRBV11-3 and TRBJ2-2; unclear D gene. Trimming removed 5 bases at V and 6 bases at J, with 7 bases between. This CDR3 has 12 amino acids. Germline assignment: CDR1 SGHNT and CDR2 YENEEA. The CDR3 nucleotides read TGTGCCAGCAGCCGTTTCTCCGGGGAGCTGTTTTTT. As protein: CASSRFSGELFF.

This chain connects TRBV13 to TRBJ2-1; 12 nucleotides align to TRBD2. CDR1 and CDR2 from the germline V gene are PRHDT and FYEKMQ (reference sequence). This CDR3 has 17 amino acids. With V trimmed by 5 bases and J by 6 bases, 11 bases remained unmatched. The CDR3, as DNA: TGTGCCAGCAGCACCGCTACTAGCGGGGGGCATGTCAATGAGCAGTTCTTC. It specifies CASSTATSGGHVNEQFF. Full variable domain (missing parts from reference TRBV13 and TRBJ2-1): AAGVIQSPRHLIKEKRETATLKCYPIPRHDTVYWYQQGPGQDPQFLISFYEKMQSDKGSIPDRFSAQQFSDYHSELNMSSLELGDSALYFCASSTATSGGHVNEQFFGPGTRLTVL.

V is TRBV6-4 and J is TRBJ2-1; maybe TRBD2 (7 bases). CDR3 length: 13 amino acids. CDR1 and CDR2 from the germline V gene are MRHNA and SNTAGT. V lost 5 bases and J 4 bases, leaving 9 bases between the germline ends. The CDR3 coding sequence is TGTGCCAGCAGTAGCGGGACATACAATGAGCAGTTCTTC. As protein: CASSSGTYNEQFF.

Remarks on this clone: Mismatch with germline at one junction end may stem from a read error. This rearrangement joins TRBV7-2 to TRBJ2-1; 12 positions match TRBD2. CDR1 and CDR2 (germline): SGHTA, FQGNSA. CDR3 length: 15 amino acids. DNA of the CDR3: TGTGCCAGCAGCCTAGCGGGAGGGCCCTACAATGAGCAGTTCTTC. This codes for CASSLAGGPYNEQFF.

The V and J genes are TRBV9 and TRBJ2-7, with 7 bases that match TRBD2. The ends lost 3 bases at V and 4 bases at J; junction bases unmatched: 7. The V gene's germline CDR1 is SGDLS and CDR2 YYNGEE. The CDR3 length is 14 residues. CDR3 sequence: CASSAGGGGYEQYF. As DNA, the CDR3 is TGTGCCAGCAGCGCAGGCGGGGGTGGGTACGAGCAGTACTTC.

V gene TRBV9 combines with J gene TRBJ2-3; 14 bases map to TRBD2. This CDR3 has 16 residues. The germline CDR1 and CDR2 sequences are SGDLS and YYNGEE. Trimming took 4 bases from V and 3 from J; bases not matched to a gene: 4. The CDR3 sequence: CASSKGLAGATDTQYF. In nucleotides, the CDR3 is TGTGCCAGCAGCAAGGGACTAGCGGGGGCGACAGATACGCAGTATTTT.

This chain joins TRBV5-1 and TRBJ1-1, with 9 nucleotides matching TRBD1. Germline V CDR1 and CDR2: SGHRS, YFSETQ. Losses at the gene ends were 2 bases for V and 3 bases for J; bases not matched to a gene: 23. This CDR3 comprises 21 residues. CDR3 coding DNA: TGCGCCAGCAGCTTAAGCGGGACAGGGCTTGACCGAAATCCTCGGGACACTGAAGCTTTCTTT. Its protein is CASSLSGTGLDRNPRDTEAFF. The variable domain in full, completed from reference TRBV5-1 and TRBJ1-1, reads KAGVTQTPRYLIKTRGQQVTLSCSPISGHRSVSWYQQTPGQGLQFLFEYFSETQRNKGNFPGRFSGRQFSNSRSEMNVSTLELGDSALYLCASSLSGTGLDRNPRDTEAFFGQGTRLTVV.

This clone was counted a single time. V and J are TRBV11-2 and TRBJ2-7, with 8 bases lining up with TRBD2. V lost 0 bases, J lost 3 bases, and 16 bases stayed unmatched. CDR1 SGHAT and CDR2 FQNNGV come from the germline V gene. CDR3 length equals 19 residues. The CDR3 DNA is TGTGCCAGCAGCTTAGACTCGGGGGGGGAGTCCCTCAACTACTACGAGCAGTACTTC. Its protein product is CASSLDSGGESLNYYEQYF. The full variable domain, rest sourced from reference TRBV11-2 and TRBJ2-7, is EAGVAQSPRYKIIEKRQSVAFWCNPISGHATLYWYQQILGQGPKLLIQFQNNGVVDDSQLPKDRFSAERLKGVDSTLKIQPAKLEDSAVYLCASSLDSGGESLNYYEQYFGPGTRLTVT.

This clone was detected a few times. The V gene is TRBV18, the J gene TRBJ1-1; 7 bases align to TRBD1. Trimming at V came to 4 bases and at J to 1 base, leaving 9 bases not matched to a gene. CDR3 length equals 16 residues. Germline V lookup: CDR1 KGHSH, CDR2 LQKENI. The chain's CDR3 is CASSRTPGQQNTEAFF. The CDR3 DNA sequence: TGTGCCAGCTCACGGACACCGGGACAGCAGAACACTGAAGCTTTCTTT.